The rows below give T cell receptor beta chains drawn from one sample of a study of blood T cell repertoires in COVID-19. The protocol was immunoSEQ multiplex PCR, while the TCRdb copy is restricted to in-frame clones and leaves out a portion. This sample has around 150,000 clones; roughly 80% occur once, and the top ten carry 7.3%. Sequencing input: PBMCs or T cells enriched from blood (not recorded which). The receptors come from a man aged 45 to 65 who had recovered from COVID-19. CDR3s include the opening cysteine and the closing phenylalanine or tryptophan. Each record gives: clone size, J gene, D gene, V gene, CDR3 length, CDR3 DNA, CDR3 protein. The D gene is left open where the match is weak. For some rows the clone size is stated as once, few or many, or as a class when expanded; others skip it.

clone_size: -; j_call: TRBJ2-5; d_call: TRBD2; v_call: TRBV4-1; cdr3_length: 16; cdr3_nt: TGCGCCAGCAGCCAGACTAGCGGGGGGGCCCAAGAGACCCAGTACTTC; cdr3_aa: CASSQTSGGAQETQYF
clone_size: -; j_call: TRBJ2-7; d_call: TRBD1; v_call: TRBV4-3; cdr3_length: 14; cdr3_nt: TGCGCCAGCAGCGCCGGGACAGGGGACTACGAGCAGTACTTC; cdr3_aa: CASSAGTGDYEQYF
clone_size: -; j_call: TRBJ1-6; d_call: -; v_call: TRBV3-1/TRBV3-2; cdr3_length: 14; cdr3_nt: TGTGCCAGCAGCCACAAGGGGCCCAATTCACCCCTCCACTTT; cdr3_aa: CASSHKGPNSPLHF
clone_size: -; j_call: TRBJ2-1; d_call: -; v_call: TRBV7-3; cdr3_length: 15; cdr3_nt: TGTGCCAGCAGCGGGGGCCAGGGTACTTACAATGAGCAGTTCTTC; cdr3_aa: CASSGGQGTYNEQFF
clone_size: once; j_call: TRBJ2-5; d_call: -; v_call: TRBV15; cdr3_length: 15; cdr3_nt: TGTGCCACCAGCGACGCGGGCACCCCCCAAGAGACCCAGTACTTC; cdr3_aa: CATSDAGTPQETQYF
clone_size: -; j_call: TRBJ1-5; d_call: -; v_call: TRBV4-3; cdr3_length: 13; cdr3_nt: TGCGCCAGCGGGTCAGGGGAACATCAGCCCCAGCATTTT; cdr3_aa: CASGSGEHQPQHF
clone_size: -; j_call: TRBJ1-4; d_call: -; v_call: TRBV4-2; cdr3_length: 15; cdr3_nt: TGTGCCAGCAGCCAAGATGGGGCGTCGGTCGAAAAACTGTTTTTT; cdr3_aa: CASSQDGASVEKLFF
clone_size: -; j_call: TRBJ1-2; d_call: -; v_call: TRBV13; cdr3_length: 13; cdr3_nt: TGTGCCAGCAGCGCCTACTCATCTTATGGCTACACCTTC; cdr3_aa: CASSAYSSYGYTF
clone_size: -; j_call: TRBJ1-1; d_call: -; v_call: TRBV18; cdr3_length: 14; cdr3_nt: TGTGCCAGCTCATCACGTACAGAGAACACTGAAGCTTTCTTT; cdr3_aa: CASSSRTENTEAFF
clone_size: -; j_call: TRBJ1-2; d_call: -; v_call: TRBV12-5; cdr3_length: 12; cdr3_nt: TGTGCTAGTGGTCAGTACAGCTATGGCTACACCTTC; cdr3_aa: CASGQYSYGYTF
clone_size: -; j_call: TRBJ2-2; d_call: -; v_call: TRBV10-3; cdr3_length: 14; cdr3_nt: TGTGCCATCAGTGAGACTGCGAACACCGGGGAGCTGTTTTTT; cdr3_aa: CAISETANTGELFF
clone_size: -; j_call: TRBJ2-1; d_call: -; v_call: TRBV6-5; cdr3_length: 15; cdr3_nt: TGTGCCAGCAGTTACGGGCAGGTGAACTACAATGAGCAGTTCTTC; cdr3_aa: CASSYGQVNYNEQFF
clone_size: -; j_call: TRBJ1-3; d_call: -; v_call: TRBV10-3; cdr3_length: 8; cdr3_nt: TGTGCCATCAGCGGCATATATTTT; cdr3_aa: CAISGIYF
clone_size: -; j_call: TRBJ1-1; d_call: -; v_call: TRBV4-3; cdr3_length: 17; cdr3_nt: TGCGCCAGCAGCCAAGATCCCGGGGTTCGGAGGAACACTGAAGCTTTCTTT; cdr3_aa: CASSQDPGVRRNTEAFF
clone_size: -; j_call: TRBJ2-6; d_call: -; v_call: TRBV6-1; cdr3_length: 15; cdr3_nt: TGTGCCAGCAGTGAACTTCTCTCTGGGGCCAACGTCCTGACTTTC; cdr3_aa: CASSELLSGANVLTF
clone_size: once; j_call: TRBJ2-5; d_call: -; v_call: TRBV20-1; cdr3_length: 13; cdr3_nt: TGCAGTGCTAGTCAAGGGGCTAGGGAGACCCAGTACTTC; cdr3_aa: CSASQGARETQYF
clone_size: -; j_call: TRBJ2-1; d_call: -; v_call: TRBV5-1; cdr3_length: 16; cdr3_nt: TGCGCCAGCAGCTTGGCTCCGGGGTGGCCCTACAATGAGCAGTTCTTC; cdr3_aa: CASSLAPGWPYNEQFF
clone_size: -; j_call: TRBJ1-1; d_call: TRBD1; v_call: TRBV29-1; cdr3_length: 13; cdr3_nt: TGCAGCTATGAGGGACAGGTGAACACTGAAGCTTTCTTT; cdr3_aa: CSYEGQVNTEAFF
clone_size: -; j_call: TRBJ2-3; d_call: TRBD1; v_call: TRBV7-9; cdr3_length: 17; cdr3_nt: TGTGCCAGCAGCCTAACGGATAACAGGGGTGGAACAGATACGCAGTATTTT; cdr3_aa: CASSLTDNRGGTDTQYF
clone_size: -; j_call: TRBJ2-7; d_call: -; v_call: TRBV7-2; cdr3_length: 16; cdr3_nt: TGTGCCAGCAGCTTACTGGCGGGGCCGGCCACCTACGAGCAGTACTTC; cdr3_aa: CASSLLAGPATYEQYF
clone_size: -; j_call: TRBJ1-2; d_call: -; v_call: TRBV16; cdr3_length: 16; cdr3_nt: TGTGCCAGCAGCCAATCGAGGACGGGAGCTAACTATGGCTACACCTTC; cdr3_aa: CASSQSRTGANYGYTF
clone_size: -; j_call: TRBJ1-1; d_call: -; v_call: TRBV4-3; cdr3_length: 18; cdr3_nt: TGCGCCAGCAGCCAAGATCCCGGGAGGGGAGGGATGAACACTGAAGCTTTCTTT; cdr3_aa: CASSQDPGRGGMNTEAFF
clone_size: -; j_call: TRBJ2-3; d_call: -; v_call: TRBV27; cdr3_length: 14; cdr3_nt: TGTGCCAGCCGAGCGTCCCTTAGCACAGATACGCAGTATTTT; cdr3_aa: CASRASLSTDTQYF
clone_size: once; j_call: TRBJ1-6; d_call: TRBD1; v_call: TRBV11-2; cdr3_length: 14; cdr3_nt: TGTGCCAGCAGCACTCGGGACAGGGATTCACCCCTCCACTTT; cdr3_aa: CASSTRDRDSPLHF
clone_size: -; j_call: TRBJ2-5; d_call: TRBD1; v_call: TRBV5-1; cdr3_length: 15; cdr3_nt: TGCGCCAGCAGCTTGGGGGGGACAGGGCACGAGACCCAGTACTTC; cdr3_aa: CASSLGGTGHETQYF
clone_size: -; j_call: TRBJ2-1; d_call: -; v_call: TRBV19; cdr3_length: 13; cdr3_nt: TGTGCCAGTAGTACCTCCTATCCCGGTGAGCAGTTCTTC; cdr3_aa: CASSTSYPGEQFF
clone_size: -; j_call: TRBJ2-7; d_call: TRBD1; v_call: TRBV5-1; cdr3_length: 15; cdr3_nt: TGCGCCAGCAGCGTGGACAGGGCCCAGATCTACGAGCAGTACTTC; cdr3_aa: CASSVDRAQIYEQYF
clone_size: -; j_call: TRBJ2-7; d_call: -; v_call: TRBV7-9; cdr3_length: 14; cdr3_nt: TGTGCCAGCAAAGACGGCAGGGGAACCTACGAGCAGTACTTC; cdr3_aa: CASKDGRGTYEQYF
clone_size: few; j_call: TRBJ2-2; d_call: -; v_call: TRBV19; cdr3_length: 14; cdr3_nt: TGTGCCAGTAGTATAGCTCTAGATACCGGGGAGCTGTTTTTT; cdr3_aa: CASSIALDTGELFF
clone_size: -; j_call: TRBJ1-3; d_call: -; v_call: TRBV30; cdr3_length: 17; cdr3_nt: TGTGCCTGGACCCCCGGAACAGGGTTAGGCTCTGGAAACACCATATATTTT; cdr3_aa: CAWTPGTGLGSGNTIYF
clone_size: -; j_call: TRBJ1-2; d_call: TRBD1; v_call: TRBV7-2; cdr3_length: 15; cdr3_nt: TGTGCCAGCAGCTTAGTAGGGACAGGCAACTATGGCTACACCTTC; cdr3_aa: CASSLVGTGNYGYTF
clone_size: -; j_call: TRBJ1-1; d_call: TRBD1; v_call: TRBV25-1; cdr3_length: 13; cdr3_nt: TGTGCCAGCAGCTGGACAGGGAACACTGAAGCTTTCTTT; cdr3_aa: CASSWTGNTEAFF
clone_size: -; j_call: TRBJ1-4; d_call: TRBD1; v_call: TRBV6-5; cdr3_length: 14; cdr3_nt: TGTGCCAGCAGTTACGATACAGGGGCTGAAAAACTGTTTTTT; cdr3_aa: CASSYDTGAEKLFF